The clone carrying this TCR beta chain was observed a single time. What it recognizes is unknown. These data come from a study of blood T cells in healthy people across ages. Regarding the study as a whole: TCR beta diversity tracked closely with naive T cell percentage.

The CDR3 has 17 residues. The germline CDR1 and CDR2 sequences are SNHLY and FYNNEI. V was cut by 3 bases and J by 4 bases, with 19 bases left in between. Next came a second PCR, run for about 7 to 11 cycles, which used a sample-barcoded 5' primer along with a J-beta primer mix. MiXCR, applied by TCRdb to the 5' RACE reads, yields one record per CDR3 protein. The repertoire includes some 700,000 distinct CDR3 sequences, approximately 43% of them detected once, and 20% to 25% sits in the top ten. This clonotype was obtained from a woman aged 60-75 years in good health. The sequencing sample was made of blood. The V gene is TRBV2, the J gene TRBJ1-5; D call uncertain. The CDR3 nucleotides are TGTGCCAGCAGTGAGGTGGCAGGAGACCTTCTTAATCAGCCCCAGCATTTT. It yields the protein CASSEVAGDLLNQPQHF.